A single sample is the source of the 8 T cell receptor beta chains below, sequenced in a study of tumor-infiltrating lymphocytes in primary liver carcinoma. Total RNA and DNA came together from around 20-30 mg of bulk tissue without cell sorting. Production of TCR beta cDNA used 500 ng total RNA together with a constant-region primer. Libraries of TCR beta came from three nested multiplex PCR rounds with slightly modified ARM-PCR. Rounds one and two of PCR, each of roughly 10 cycles, were primed with TRBV1-TRBV30 forward primers and a C-beta reverse primer. MiXCR, run by TCRdb on the multiplex PCR reads, gives a single entry per CDR3 protein. The data contain around 79,000 distinct CDR3 sequences, roughly 69% of them singletons. The source material was tumor-adjacent normal liver tissue. These receptors were collected from a man in his forties with primary liver carcinoma and hepatitis B virus infection.

Remarks on this clonotype: An end of the junction does not agree with germline; a read error may underlie this. The chain uses TRBV6-5 and TRBJ1-2; possibly TRBD1 for D (5 bases). There are 14 residues in the CDR3. CDR1 is MNHEY and CDR2 is SVGAGI in the germline V gene. The CDR3 loop is CASCPDSINYGYTF. In nucleotides, the CDR3 is TGTGCCAGCTGTCCCGACAGTATTAACTATGGCTACACGTTC.

On this clonotype: The conserved phenylalanine or tryptophan is not found at the CDR3 terminus, so this likely reflects a read error. V and J are TRBV29-1 and TRBJ2-3; D is perhaps TRBD1 or TRBD2 (5 bases each). This CDR3 is built from 15 residues. Germline CDR1 reads SQVTM; CDR2 reads ANQGSEA. V lost 6 bases to trimming and J lost 0 bases, with 16 bases between them. The CDR3 bases are TGCAGCGTCGGACAACTAGACCATAGCACAGATACGCAGTATGTT. Its translation: CSVGQLDHSTDTQYV.

Details on this clonotype: Germline and junction disagree at one end, which may indicate a read error. This chain joins TRBV5-1 and TRBJ2-1; 13 bases are a match to TRBD2. CDR1 and CDR2 (germline): SGHRS, YFSETQ. The CDR3 totals 16 residues. In DNA, the CDR3 is TGCACCAGCAACTCCGGACTAGCGGGAGTCCATTTTGTGCAGTTCTTC. Translating gives CTSNSGLAGVHFVQFF.

Concerning this clonotype itself: The junction departs from the called germline gene at one end, perhaps through a read error. The gene calls are TRBV13 and TRBJ2-2; 12 bases fit TRBD2. Per germline, CDR1 PRHDT and CDR2 FYEKMQ (reference sequence). CDR3 length: 17 residues. The CDR3 coding sequence is TGTACCAGCAGCTTAGGACTAGCGGGATCGAACACCGGGGAACTGTTTTTT. This encodes CTSSLGLAGSNTGELFF.

Note on this clonotype: Given a much more abundant clone one base away, this may be a read error. V and J are TRBV11-1 and TRBJ2-1, with a tentative D call TRBD2 (5 bases). Germline V gene data show CDR1 as SGHAT and CDR2 as FQDESV (reference sequence). CDR3 length: 16 amino acids. V dropped 5 bases and J dropped 6 bases, with 20 bases sitting between them. The CDR3 spells CASSPGSSEIFNEQFF. The DNA of the CDR3 is TGTGCCAGCAGCCCAGGCAGTAGCGAGATCTTCAATGAGCAGTTCTTC.

As concerns this clonotype: One end of the junction fails to match germline, which may point to a read error. The rearrangement links TRBV30 to TRBJ1-5; D possibly corresponds to TRBD1 (5 bases). Germline assignment: CDR1 GTSNPN and CDR2 SVGIG (reference sequence). The CDR3 has 15 residues. This chain's CDR3 is CAWSPMGTSNKPQHF. The CDR3 bases are TGTGCCTGGAGTCCCATGGGGACTAGCAATAAGCCCCAGCATTTT.

This clonotype showed up just a few times. The DNA is left out, because the CDR3 cannot be placed on it with certainty; the CDR3 is given as TCRdb lists it. This chain links TRBV28 with TRBJ1-1; whether TRBD1, the table's D call, matches the DNA was not checked. Ends included, the CDR3 has 13 residues. Looked up from germline, CDR1 is MDHEN and CDR2 is SYDVKM. CDR3 loop: CASILGDKSEAFF.

The chain links TRBV11-2 to TRBJ2-1; 7 bases are shared with TRBD2. The CDR3 loop spans 19 amino acids. J was trimmed by 4 bases and V by 9 bases; bases with no gene match: 24. The germline CDR1 and CDR2 sequences are SGHAT and FQNNGV. CDR3 sequence (DNA): TGTGCCAGGAACTTAGATGGGCGATACAGCGGGACCCTTTACAATGAGCAGTTCTTC. Its protein product is CARNLDGRYSGTLYNEQFF.